This TCR beta chain was identified in a study of blood T cell repertoires in COVID-19. As for the study in general: Sites across the United States, Italy and Spain contributed samples from acute and convalescent COVID-19.

Repertoires were generated with immunoSEQ multiplex PCR, while TCRdb's copy carries only in-frame clones and drops some. The sample includes over 60,000 clones, roughly 82% of them seen just once. V lost 5 bases and J lost 2; bases outside the gene matches: 7. The CDR3 consists of 15 residues. In germline, CDR1 is PRHDT, CDR2 FYEKMQ (reference sequence). In its sample, this clone was seen once. The chain combines TRBV13 with TRBJ1-2; 8 bases map to TRBD1. Sequenced sample: peripheral blood. The sequence came from a human donor in a cohort sampled during active COVID-19. The CDR3 DNA reads as TGTGCCAGCAGCCCTGCCCGGACAGGGAACTATGGCTACACCTTC. Protein: CASSPARTGNYGYTF.